The table lists the clone carrying this T cell receptor beta chain with a few counts. The antigen is not known. The entry originates in a study of T cells after yellow fever vaccination. Overall study findings and caveats: The secondary response was weaker but peaked faster, day 5 versus 15.

TCRdb analysed the 5' RACE reads with MiXCR anew, one entry per CDR3 protein. The table includes about 340,000 distinct CDR3 sequences, roughly 4% detected once. The CDR3 is made up of 15 amino acids. Trimming took off 1 base at V and 0 bases at J, with 9 bases between the two ends. The germline gives CDR1 LGHNA, CDR2 YSLEER. This TCR derives from a man between 18 and 29 years old who received the YFV17D yellow fever vaccine. The chain uses TRBV4-3 and TRBJ1-1; D is ambiguous. Here the sequenced sample was PBMCs, taken 5 days after the yellow fever booster vaccination. In DNA form, the CDR3 reads TGCGCCAGCAGCCAAGTTCCGAGCATGAACACTGAAGCTTTCTTT. Protein product: CASSQVPSMNTEAFF.